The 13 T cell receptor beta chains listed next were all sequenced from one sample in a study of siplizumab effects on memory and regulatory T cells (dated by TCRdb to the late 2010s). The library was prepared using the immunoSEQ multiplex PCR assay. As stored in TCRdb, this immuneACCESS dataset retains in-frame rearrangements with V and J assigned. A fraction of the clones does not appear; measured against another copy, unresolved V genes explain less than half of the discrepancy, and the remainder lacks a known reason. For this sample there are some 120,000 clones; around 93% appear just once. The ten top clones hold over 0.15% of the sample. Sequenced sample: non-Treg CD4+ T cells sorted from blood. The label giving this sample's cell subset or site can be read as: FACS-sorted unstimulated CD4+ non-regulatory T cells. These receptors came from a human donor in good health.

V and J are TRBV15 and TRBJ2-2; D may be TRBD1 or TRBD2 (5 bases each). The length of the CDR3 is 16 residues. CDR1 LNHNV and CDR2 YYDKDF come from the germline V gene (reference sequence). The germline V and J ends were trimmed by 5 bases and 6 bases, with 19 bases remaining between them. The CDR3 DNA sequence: TGTGCCACCAGCTCTCGCCGGGGACGGGTCGCCGGGGAGCTGTTTTTT. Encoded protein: CATSSRRGRVAGELFF. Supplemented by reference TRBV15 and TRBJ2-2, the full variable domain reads DAMVIQNPRYQVTQFGKPVTLSCSQTLNHNVMYWYQQKSSQAPKLLFHYYDKDFNNEADTPDNFQSRRPNTSFCFLDIRSPGLGDTAMYLCATSSRRGRVAGELFFGEGSRLTVL.

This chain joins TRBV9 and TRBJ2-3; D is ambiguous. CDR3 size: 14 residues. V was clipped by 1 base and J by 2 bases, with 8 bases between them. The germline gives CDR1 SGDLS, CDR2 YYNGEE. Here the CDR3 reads CASSVLSTTDTQYF. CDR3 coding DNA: TGTGCCAGCAGCGTACTAAGTACCACAGATACGCAGTATTTT.

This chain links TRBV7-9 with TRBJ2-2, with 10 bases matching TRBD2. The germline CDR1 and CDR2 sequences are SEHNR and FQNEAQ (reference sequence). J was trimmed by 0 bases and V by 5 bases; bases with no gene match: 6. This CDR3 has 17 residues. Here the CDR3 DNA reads TGTGCCAGCAGCCTTCCAGCGGGGGGGTCGAACACCGGGGAGCTGTTTTTT. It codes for CASSLPAGGSNTGELFF.

CDR3 nucleotide sequence: TGCGCCAGCAGCCAAGATAAGGGGGGGTCCGGCTGGGGCTACACCTTC. The encoded protein is CASSQDKGGSGWGYTF. The chain employs TRBV4-3 and TRBJ1-2; TRBD1 is a possible D gene (6 bases). Germline CDR1 and CDR2: LGHNA and YSLEER. The CDR3 runs 16 residues. V lost 0 bases and J lost 8, with 19 bases in between.

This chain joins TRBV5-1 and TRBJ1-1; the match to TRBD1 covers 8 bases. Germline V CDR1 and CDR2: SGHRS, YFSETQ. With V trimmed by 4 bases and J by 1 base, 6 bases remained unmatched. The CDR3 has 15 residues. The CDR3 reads CASSSGQGWNTEAFF. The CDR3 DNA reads TGCGCCAGCAGCAGTGGACAGGGATGGAACACTGAAGCTTTCTTT.

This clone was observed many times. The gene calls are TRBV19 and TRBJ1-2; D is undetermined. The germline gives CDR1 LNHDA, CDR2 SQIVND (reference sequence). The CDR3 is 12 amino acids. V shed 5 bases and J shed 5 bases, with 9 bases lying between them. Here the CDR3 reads CASSLGRYGYTF. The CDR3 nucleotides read TGTGCCAGTAGTCTAGGAAGATATGGCTACACCTTC.

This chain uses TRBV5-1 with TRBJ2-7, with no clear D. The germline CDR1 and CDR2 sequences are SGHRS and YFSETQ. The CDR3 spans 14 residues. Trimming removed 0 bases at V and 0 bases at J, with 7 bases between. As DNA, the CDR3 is TGCGCCAGCAGCTTGGAAATAGCCTCCTACGAGCAGTACTTC. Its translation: CASSLEIASYEQYF.

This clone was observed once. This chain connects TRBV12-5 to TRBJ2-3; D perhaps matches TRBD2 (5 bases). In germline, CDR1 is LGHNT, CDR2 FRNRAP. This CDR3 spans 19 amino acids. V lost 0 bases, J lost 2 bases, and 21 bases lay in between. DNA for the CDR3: TGTGCTAGTGGTTTGGTACTCCTTTCGGAAGCGGCGAACACAGATACGCAGTATTTT. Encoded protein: CASGLVLLSEAANTDTQYF.

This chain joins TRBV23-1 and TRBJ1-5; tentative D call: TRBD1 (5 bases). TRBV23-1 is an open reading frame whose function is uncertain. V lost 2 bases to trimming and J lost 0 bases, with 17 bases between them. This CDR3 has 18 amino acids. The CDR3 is CASSQPTVPLYSNQPQHF. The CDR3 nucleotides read TGCGCCAGCAGTCAACCGACAGTTCCCCTATATAGCAATCAGCCCCAGCATTTT.

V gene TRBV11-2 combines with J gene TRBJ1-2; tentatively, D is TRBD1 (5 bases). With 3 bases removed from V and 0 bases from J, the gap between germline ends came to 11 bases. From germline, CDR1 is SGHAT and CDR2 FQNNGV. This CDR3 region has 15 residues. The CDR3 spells CASSFGPGANYGYTF. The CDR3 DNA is TGTGCCAGCAGCTTCGGTCCGGGGGCTAACTATGGCTACACCTTC.

The CDR3 spells CASSFKNEKLFF. Here the CDR3 DNA reads TGTGCCAGCAGCTTCAAAAATGAAAAACTGTTTTTT. This chain uses TRBV5-4 with TRBJ1-4; D is unclear. This CDR3 comprises 12 residues. V lost 2 bases and J lost 5, with 4 bases in between. CDR1 is SGHNT and CDR2 is YYREEE in the germline V gene (reference sequence).

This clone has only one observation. For the CDR3, the DNA is TGTGCCAGCAGCTTGGGTCCCGGGCAGGGATACTATGGCTACACCTTC. Its translation is CASSLGPGQGYYGYTF. The chain recombines TRBV5-6 with TRBJ1-2; tentative D call: TRBD1 (5 bases). With 0 bases removed from V and 3 bases from J, the gap between germline ends came to 15 bases. CDR3 size: 16 residues. Looked up from germline, CDR1 is SGHDT and CDR2 is YYEEEE. Full variable domain (missing parts from reference TRBV5-6 and TRBJ1-2): DAGVTQSPTHLIKTRGQQVTLRCSPKSGHDTVSWYQQALGQGPQFIFQYYEEEERQRGNFPDRFSGHQFPNYSSELNVNALLLGDSALYLCASSLGPGQGYYGYTFGSGTRLTVV.

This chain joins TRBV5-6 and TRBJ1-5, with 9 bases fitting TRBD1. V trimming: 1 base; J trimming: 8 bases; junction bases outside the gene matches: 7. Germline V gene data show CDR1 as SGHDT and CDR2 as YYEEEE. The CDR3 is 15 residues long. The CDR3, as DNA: TGTGCCAGCAGCTTGTTCGGGACAGGGAGAGAGCCCCAGCATTTT. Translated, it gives CASSLFGTGREPQHF.